The 9 T cell receptor beta chains below come from one sample, sequenced in a study of shared clonotypes between healthy human individuals. Clones were read by immunoSEQ multiplex PCR, and TCRdb kept only the in-frame ones, dropping some. This sample carries about 2.1 million clones, 85% to 95% of them seen once, and the ten largest clones take around 1.7%. CD45RO-negative CD8 cells positively selected for CCR7 made up the naive population, which excluded terminally differentiated effector memory CD45RA+ cells. The material sequenced was naive CD8+ T cells from PBMCs. Every receptor here comes from a man younger than 35 in good health. Some clones in this sample may be carry-over from other donors' samples.

This clone was observed a single time. The chain joins TRBV7-9 to TRBJ2-1; 9 bases are a match to TRBD1. Per germline, CDR1 SEHNR and CDR2 FQNEAQ (reference sequence). V gave up 5 bases and J gave up 2 bases; unmatched junction bases: 7. The length of the CDR3 is 16 residues. This CDR3 is CASSPLGQGPYNEQFF. The CDR3 nucleotides are TGTGCCAGCAGCCCTCTCGGACAGGGGCCCTACAATGAGCAGTTCTTC.

The chain recombines TRBV9 with TRBJ1-2; the D gene is possibly TRBD1 (5 bases). The CDR3 length is 15 residues. Between the trimmed V and J ends, which lost 3 bases and 2 bases, there was a span of 14 bases. Germline-derived CDR1 and CDR2 are SGDLS and YYNGEE. The CDR3 is CASSEGRGPNYGYTF. The CDR3 region has the DNA TGTGCCAGCAGCGAAGGGCGGGGACCGAACTATGGCTACACCTTC.

J is TRBJ2-6 and V is TRBV2; a possible D gene is TRBD2 (5 bases). This CDR3 has 15 residues. Trimming left V 11 bases short and J 4 bases short, with 18 bases between. CDR1 is SNHLY and CDR2 is FYNNEI in the germline V gene. CDR3 bases: TGTGCCCGCCTAGAGAGGGAAGAGGGGGCCAACGTCCTGACTTTC. Translated: CARLEREEGANVLTF.

V usage is TRBV28 and J usage is TRBJ2-1; no clear D gene. Germline CDR1 is MDHEN and CDR2 is SYDVKM. The V gene lost 3 bases and the J gene lost 12 bases, with 18 bases spanning the gap. The CDR3 covers 14 residues. In DNA form, the CDR3 reads TGTGCCAGCAGTTTCCCGGACCATCATCGGCTGCAGTTCTTC. It yields the protein CASSFPDHHRLQFF.

The chain uses TRBV28 and TRBJ2-2; 7 positions agree with TRBD2. V gave up 6 bases and J gave up 8 bases; unmatched junction bases: 18. There are 17 residues in the CDR3. The germline gives CDR1 MDHEN, CDR2 SYDVKM. CDR3 in DNA: TGTGCCAGCAGGTCCCAGCGGGAAGGCCCTAATGGGGGGGAGCTGTTTTTT. Protein: CASRSQREGPNGGELFF.

Concerning this clone itself: The same CDR3 arises from other DNA sequences in this sample as well. The chain carries TRBV28 and TRBJ2-1; 12 bases are shared with TRBD2. With 3 bases clipped from V and 4 bases from J, the junction kept 1 base outside the gene matches. This CDR3 has 15 amino acids. The germline gives CDR1 MDHEN, CDR2 SYDVKM. CDR3 DNA sequence: TGTGCCAGCAGTTTTACTAGCGGGAGGTACAATGAGCAGTTCTTC. Amino acids: CASSFTSGRYNEQFF.

The V gene is TRBV29-1, the J gene TRBJ1-2, with D possibly being TRBD1 (5 bases). The length of the CDR3 is 14 residues. V was trimmed by 8 bases and J by 1 base, leaving 17 bases between them. Germline V lookup: CDR1 SQVTM, CDR2 ANQGSEA. CDR3 nucleotide sequence: TGCAGCATTGGGGCCCTGACTCATAACTATGGCTACACCTTC. Protein: CSIGALTHNYGYTF.

This chain joins TRBV18 and TRBJ2-5, with 11 bases aligning to TRBD2. CDR3 length: 17 amino acids. Germline V gene lookup returns CDR1 KGHSH and CDR2 LQKENI. Trimming at V came to 3 bases and at J to 2 bases, leaving 8 bases not matched to a gene. The CDR3 spells CASSPKKLAGVQETQYF. CDR3 nucleotide sequence: TGTGCCAGCTCACCGAAAAAACTAGCGGGGGTACAAGAGACCCAGTACTTC.

J is TRBJ2-3 and V is TRBV4-2; D perhaps matches TRBD2 (6 bases). The CDR3 totals 16 residues. V lost 2 bases, J lost 2 bases, and 14 bases lay in between. Germline values: CDR1 LGHNA, CDR2 YNFKEQ. CDR3 in amino acids: CASSQTPAGPTDTQYF. The CDR3 bases are TGTGCCAGCAGCCAAACCCCTGCGGGACCCACAGATACGCAGTATTTT.